This is a list of T cell receptor beta chains from one sample in a study of OX40 agonist ivuxolimab in advanced cancers. This table comes from immunoSEQ multiplex PCR, and its TCRdb copy is limited to in-frame clones, with some not included. The sample includes tens of thousands of clones, around 85% of them seen just once. This specimen was CD4+ or CD8+ T cells sorted from blood, taken in a trial of the OX40 agonist ivuxolimab. These receptor sequences come from an adult with an advanced solid tumor such as melanoma, head and neck, liver or kidney cancer. The CDR3 runs from the conserved cysteine through the conserved F or W. Each record gives: D gene, CDR3 length, clone size, V gene, J gene, CDR3 protein, CDR3 DNA. D genes are given only for firm matches. Only some rows state a clone size, as once, few, many or a class for expanded clones.

d_gene: .
len: 13
abundance: few
v_gene: TRBV29-1
j_gene: TRBJ2-7
CDR3aa: CSVEIDSSYEQYF
CDR3nt: TGCAGCGTTGAAATCGACAGCTCCTACGAGCAGTACTTC

d_gene: TRBD1
len: 20
abundance: medium-sized
v_gene: TRBV28
j_gene: TRBJ2-7
CDR3aa: CASSPQLGQGGSGTSYEQYF
CDR3nt: TGTGCCAGCAGTCCCCAATTGGGACAGGGCGGTAGCGGTACCTCCTACGAGCAGTACTTC

d_gene: .
len: 12
abundance: .
v_gene: TRBV6-5
j_gene: TRBJ1-2
CDR3aa: CASRSLKEGYTF
CDR3nt: TGTGCCAGCAGATCCCTCAAGGAGGGCTACACCTTC

d_gene: .
len: 20
abundance: .
v_gene: TRBV5-8
j_gene: TRBJ1-5
CDR3aa: CASSFPPGGLTSASNQPQHF
CDR3nt: TGTGCCAGCAGCTTTCCCCCCGGGGGACTAACGTCGGCTAGCAATCAGCCCCAGCATTTT

d_gene: TRBD1
len: 17
abundance: .
v_gene: TRBV19
j_gene: TRBJ2-4
CDR3aa: CASSLPLGTGRRNIQYF
CDR3nt: TGTGCCAGTAGCCTCCCCCTCGGGACAGGCCGCCGAAACATTCAGTACTTC

d_gene: TRBD1
len: 15
abundance: .
v_gene: TRBV27
j_gene: TRBJ1-2
CDR3aa: CASSLSGTGGSGYTF
CDR3nt: TGTGCCAGCAGTTTATCGGGGACAGGGGGCAGTGGCTACACCTTC

d_gene: TRBD1
len: 15
abundance: .
v_gene: TRBV7-9
j_gene: TRBJ2-7
CDR3aa: CASSYPGQAVGEQYF
CDR3nt: TGTGCCAGCAGCTACCCGGGACAGGCCGTGGGGGAGCAGTACTTC

d_gene: .
len: 15
abundance: .
v_gene: TRBV7-3
j_gene: TRBJ2-3
CDR3aa: CASSPQLISTDTQYF
CDR3nt: TGTGCCAGCAGCCCTCAACTCATTAGCACAGATACGCAGTATTTT

d_gene: TRBD1
len: 17
abundance: .
v_gene: TRBV9
j_gene: TRBJ1-5
CDR3aa: CASSDGTGFYSNQPQHF
CDR3nt: TGTGCCAGCAGCGACGGGACAGGGTTCTATAGCAATCAGCCCCAGCATTTT

d_gene: .
len: 14
abundance: .
v_gene: TRBV28
j_gene: TRBJ2-5
CDR3aa: CASSLLIYQETQYF
CDR3nt: TGTGCCAGCAGTTTACTGATATACCAAGAGACCCAGTACTTC

d_gene: .
len: 15
abundance: .
v_gene: TRBV9
j_gene: TRBJ2-1
CDR3aa: CASSVAGLNHNEQFF
CDR3nt: TGTGCCAGCAGCGTGGCTGGCCTTAACCACAATGAGCAGTTCTTC

d_gene: .
len: 10
abundance: .
v_gene: TRBV30
j_gene: TRBJ2-7
CDR3aa: CACSGFEQYF
CDR3nt: TGTGCCTGCTCCGGATTCGAGCAGTACTTC

d_gene: TRBD2
len: 17
abundance: few
v_gene: TRBV9
j_gene: TRBJ2-1
CDR3aa: CASSVEWAGGFYNEQFF
CDR3nt: TGTGCCAGCAGCGTAGAGTGGGCGGGGGGCTTCTACAATGAGCAGTTCTTC

d_gene: .
len: 15
abundance: medium-sized
v_gene: TRBV12-2
j_gene: TRBJ2-7
CDR3aa: CASRPGQPESYEQYF
CDR3nt: TGTGCAAGTCGCCCCGGACAGCCGGAATCCTACGAGCAGTACTTC

d_gene: TRBD1
len: 18
abundance: .
v_gene: TRBV7-9
j_gene: TRBJ1-2
CDR3aa: CASSQRVGTGTPNYGYTF
CDR3nt: TGTGCCAGCAGCCAGCGCGTCGGGACAGGGACCCCTAACTATGGCTACACCTTC

d_gene: .
len: 19
abundance: .
v_gene: TRBV7-8
j_gene: TRBJ1-6
CDR3aa: CASSLALQKESSYNSPLHF
CDR3nt: TGTGCCAGCAGCTTAGCTCTACAGAAAGAGAGCTCCTATAATTCACCCCTCCACTTT

d_gene: .
len: 15
abundance: .
v_gene: TRBV5-1
j_gene: TRBJ2-7
CDR3aa: CASSFDPDRIGEQYF
CDR3nt: TGCGCCAGCAGCTTCGACCCCGACAGGATTGGTGAGCAGTACTTC

d_gene: .
len: 13
abundance: .
v_gene: TRBV28
j_gene: TRBJ2-2
CDR3aa: CASRPPDTGELFF
CDR3nt: TGTGCCAGCAGGCCCCCTGACACCGGGGAGCTGTTTTTT

d_gene: .
len: 12
abundance: .
v_gene: TRBV6-6
j_gene: TRBJ2-7
CDR3aa: CASSPLSYEQYF
CDR3nt: TGTGCCAGCAGCCCTCTCTCCTACGAGCAGTACTTC

d_gene: .
len: 13
abundance: few
v_gene: TRBV10-2
j_gene: TRBJ2-2
CDR3aa: CASNDLYTGELFF
CDR3nt: TGCGCCAGCAACGACTTGTACACCGGGGAGCTGTTTTTT

d_gene: TRBD1
len: 15
abundance: .
v_gene: TRBV27
j_gene: TRBJ2-7
CDR3aa: CASSTGTGGTYEQYF
CDR3nt: TGTGCCAGCAGCACCGGGACAGGGGGGACCTACGAGCAGTACTTC

d_gene: .
len: 14
abundance: .
v_gene: TRBV4-1
j_gene: TRBJ2-1
CDR3aa: CASSQRLAYNEQFF
CDR3nt: TGCGCCAGCAGCCAACGACTAGCCTACAATGAGCAGTTCTTC

d_gene: .
len: 15
abundance: .
v_gene: TRBV7-9
j_gene: TRBJ2-5
CDR3aa: CASSLERGGEETQYF
CDR3nt: TGTGCCAGCAGCTTAGAGAGGGGAGGAGAAGAGACCCAGTACTTC

d_gene: .
len: 13
abundance: .
v_gene: TRBV5-1
j_gene: TRBJ1-1
CDR3aa: CASRWRRDTEAFF
CDR3nt: TGCGCCAGCAGGTGGCGACGGGACACTGAAGCTTTCTTT